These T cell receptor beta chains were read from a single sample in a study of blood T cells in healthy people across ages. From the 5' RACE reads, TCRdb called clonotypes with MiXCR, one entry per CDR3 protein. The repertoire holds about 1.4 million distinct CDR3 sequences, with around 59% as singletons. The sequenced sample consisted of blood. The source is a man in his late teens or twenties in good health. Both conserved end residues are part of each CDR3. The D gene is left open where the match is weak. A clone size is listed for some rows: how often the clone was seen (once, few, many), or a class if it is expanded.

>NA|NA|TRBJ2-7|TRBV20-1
CSARRGDRTYEQYF
TGCAGTGCTAGGAGGGGTGATAGAACCTACGAGCAGTACTTC
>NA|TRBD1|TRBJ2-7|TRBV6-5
CASSRRDRGVYEQYF
TGTGCCAGCAGTCGCCGGGACAGGGGGGTCTACGAGCAGTACTTC
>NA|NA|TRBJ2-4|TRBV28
CASSLGQHLVKNIQYF
TGTGCCAGCAGTTTAGGTCAACACCTAGTCAAAAACATTCAGTACTTC
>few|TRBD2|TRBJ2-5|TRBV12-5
CASGLVLAGGPEETQYF
TGTGCTAGTGGTTTGGTACTAGCGGGAGGGCCGGAAGAGACCCAGTACTTC
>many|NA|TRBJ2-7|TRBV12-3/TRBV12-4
CASSFGDYEQYF
TGTGCCAGCAGCTTTGGGGATTACGAGCAGTACTTC
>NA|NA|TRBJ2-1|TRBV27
CASSDDTRSYNEQFF
TGTGCCAGCAGTGACGATACCCGCTCCTACAATGAGCAGTTCTTC
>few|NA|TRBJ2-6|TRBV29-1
CSVFGDGANVLTF
TGCAGCGTTTTCGGGGATGGGGCCAACGTCCTGACTTTC
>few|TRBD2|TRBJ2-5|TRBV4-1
CASSQVTSGGQETQYF
TGCGCCAGCAGCCAAGTGACTAGCGGGGGACAAGAGACCCAGTACTTC
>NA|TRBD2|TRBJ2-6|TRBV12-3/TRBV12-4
CASRLSSGAGANVLTF
TGTGCCAGCAGATTATCTAGCGGGGCTGGGGCCAACGTCCTGACTTTC
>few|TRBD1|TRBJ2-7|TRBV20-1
CSVRPPTGGHGEQYF
TGCAGTGTCAGACCCCCGACAGGGGGACATGGGGAGCAGTACTTC
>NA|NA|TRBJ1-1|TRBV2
CASYGSNTEAFF
TGTGCCAGCTATGGGTCGAACACTGAAGCTTTCTTT
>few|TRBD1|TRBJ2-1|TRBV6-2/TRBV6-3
CASSYLPGQGAKTINEQFF
TGTGCCAGCAGTTACCTCCCGGGACAGGGAGCGAAGACAATTAATGAGCAGTTCTTC
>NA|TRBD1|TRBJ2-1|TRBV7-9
CASSLTGTGLYNEQFF
TGTGCCAGCAGCTTAACCGGGACAGGACTTTACAATGAGCAGTTCTTC
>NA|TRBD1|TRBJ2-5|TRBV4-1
CASSQATGEGEQYF
TGCGCCAGCAGCCAGGCTACAGGGGAAGGTGAGCAGTACTTC
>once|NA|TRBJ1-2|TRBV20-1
CSAPQGGLALYGYTF
TGCAGTGCTCCCCAAGGGGGGTTGGCCCTCTATGGCTACACCTTC
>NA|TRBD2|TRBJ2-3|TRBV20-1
CSASWTSGGLKSSTDTQYF
TGCAGTGCTAGTTGGACTAGCGGGGGATTAAAATCTAGCACAGATACGCAGTATTTT
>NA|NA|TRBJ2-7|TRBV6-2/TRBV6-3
CASSWGGAYNEQYF
TGTGCCAGCAGTTGGGGGGGCGCCTACAATGAGCAGTACTTC
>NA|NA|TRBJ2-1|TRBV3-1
CASSQELLANEQFF
TGTGCCAGCAGCCAAGAATTACTAGCCAATGAGCAGTTCTTC
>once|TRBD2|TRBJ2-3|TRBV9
CASSASGGATTDTQYF
TGTGCCAGCAGCGCGAGCGGGGGGGCCACGACAGATACGCAGTATTTT
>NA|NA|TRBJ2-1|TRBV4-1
CASSHAIQRSYNEQFF
TGCGCCAGCAGCCACGCTATTCAGCGCTCCTACAATGAGCAGTTCTTC
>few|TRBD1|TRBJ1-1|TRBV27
CASRPDRGYTEAFF
TGTGCCAGCAGGCCCGACAGGGGGTACACTGAAGCTTTCTTT
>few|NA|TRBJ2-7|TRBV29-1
CSVEGPAGTPPVLYF
TGCAGCGTTGAAGGCCCCGCCGGGACTCCTCCGGTTTTGTACTTC
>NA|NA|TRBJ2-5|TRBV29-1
CSVGWAQETQYF
TGCAGCGTCGGATGGGCCCAAGAGACCCAGTACTTC
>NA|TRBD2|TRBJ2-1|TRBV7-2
CASSLERAGPCEQFF
TGTGCCAGCAGCTTAGAGCGAGCGGGGCCCTGCGAGCAGTTCTTC
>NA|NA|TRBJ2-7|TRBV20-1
CSARDTDQPYEQYF
TGCAGTGCTAGAGATACAGACCAGCCCTACGAGCAGTACTTC
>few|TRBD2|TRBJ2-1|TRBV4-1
CASSQALAGNEQFF
TGCGCCAGCAGCCAAGCGCTAGCGGGCAATGAGCAGTTCTTC
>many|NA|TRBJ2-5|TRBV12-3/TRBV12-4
CASSLGSQETQYF
TGTGCCAGCAGCTTAGGCTCCCAAGAGACCCAGTACTTC
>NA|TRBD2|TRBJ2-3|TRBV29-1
CSVERGVLSYHTDTQYF
TGCAGCGTTGAACGGGGGGTCCTCTCTTATCACACAGATACGCAGTATTTT
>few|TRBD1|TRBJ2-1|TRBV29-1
CSVAHRGRGNEQFF
TGCAGCGTTGCACACAGGGGGCGAGGAAATGAGCAGTTCTTC
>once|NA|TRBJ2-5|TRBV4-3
CASSHDWGAGETQYF
TGCGCCAGCAGCCATGATTGGGGGGCCGGGGAGACCCAGTACTTC